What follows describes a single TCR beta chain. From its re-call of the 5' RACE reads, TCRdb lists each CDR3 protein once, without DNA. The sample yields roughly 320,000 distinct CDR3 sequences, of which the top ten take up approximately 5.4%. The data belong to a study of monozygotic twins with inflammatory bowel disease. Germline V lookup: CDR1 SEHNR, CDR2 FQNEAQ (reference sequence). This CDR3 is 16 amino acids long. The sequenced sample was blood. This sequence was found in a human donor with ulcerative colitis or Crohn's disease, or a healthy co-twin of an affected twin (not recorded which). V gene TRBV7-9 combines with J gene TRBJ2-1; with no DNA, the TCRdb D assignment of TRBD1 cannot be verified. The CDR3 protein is CASSQGTGYSYYEQFF.